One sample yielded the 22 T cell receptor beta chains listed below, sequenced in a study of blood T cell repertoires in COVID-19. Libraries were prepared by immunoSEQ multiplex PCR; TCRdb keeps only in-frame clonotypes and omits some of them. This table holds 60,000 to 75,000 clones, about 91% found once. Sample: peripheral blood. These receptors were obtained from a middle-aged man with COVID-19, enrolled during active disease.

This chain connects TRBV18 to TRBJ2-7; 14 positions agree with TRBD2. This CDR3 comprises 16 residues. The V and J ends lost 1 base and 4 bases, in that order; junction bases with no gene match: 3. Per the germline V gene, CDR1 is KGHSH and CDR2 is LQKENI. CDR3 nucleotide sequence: TGTGCCAGCTCACCACGACTAGCGGGGGGGAGTTACGAGCAGTACTTC. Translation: CASSPRLAGGSYEQYF.

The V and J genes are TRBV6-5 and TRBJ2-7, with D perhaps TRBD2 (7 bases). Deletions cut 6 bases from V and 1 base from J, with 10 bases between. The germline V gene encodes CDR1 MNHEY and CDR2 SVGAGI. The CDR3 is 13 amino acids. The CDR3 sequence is CASRGGTSYEQYF. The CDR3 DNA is TGTGCCAGCAGGGGGGGGACATCCTACGAGCAGTACTTC.

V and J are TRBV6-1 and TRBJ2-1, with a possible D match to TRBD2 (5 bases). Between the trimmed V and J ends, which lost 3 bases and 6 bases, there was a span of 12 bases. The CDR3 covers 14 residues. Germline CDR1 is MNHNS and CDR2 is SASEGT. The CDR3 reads CASSERAQVNEQFF. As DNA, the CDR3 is TGTGCCAGCAGTGAGAGGGCCCAGGTCAATGAGCAGTTCTTC.

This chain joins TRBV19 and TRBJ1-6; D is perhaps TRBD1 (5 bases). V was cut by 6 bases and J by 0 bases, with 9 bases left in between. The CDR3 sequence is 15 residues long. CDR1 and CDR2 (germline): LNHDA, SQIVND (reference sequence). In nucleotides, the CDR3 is TGTGCCAGTAGCGGGGGGAGCTCCTATAATTCACCCCTCCACTTT. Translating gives CASSGGSSYNSPLHF.

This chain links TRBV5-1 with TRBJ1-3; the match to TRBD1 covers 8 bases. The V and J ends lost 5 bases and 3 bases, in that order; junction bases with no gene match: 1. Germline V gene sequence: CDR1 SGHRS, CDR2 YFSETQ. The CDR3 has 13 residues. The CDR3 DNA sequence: TGCGCCAGCAGGGGACAGGATGGAAACACCATATATTTT. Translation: CASRGQDGNTIYF.

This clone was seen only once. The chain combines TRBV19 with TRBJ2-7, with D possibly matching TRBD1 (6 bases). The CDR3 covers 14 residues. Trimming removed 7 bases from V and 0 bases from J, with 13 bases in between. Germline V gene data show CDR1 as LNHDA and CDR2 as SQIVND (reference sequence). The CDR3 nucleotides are TGTGCCAGTACCACCCGGGACAACTCCTACGAGCAGTACTTC. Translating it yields CASTTRDNSYEQYF.

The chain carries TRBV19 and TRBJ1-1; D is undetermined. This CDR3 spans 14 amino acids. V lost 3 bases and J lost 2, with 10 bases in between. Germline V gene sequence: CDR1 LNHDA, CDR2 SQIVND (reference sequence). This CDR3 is CASSIDIVNTEAFF. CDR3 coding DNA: TGTGCCAGTAGTATCGACATCGTTAACACTGAAGCTTTCTTT.

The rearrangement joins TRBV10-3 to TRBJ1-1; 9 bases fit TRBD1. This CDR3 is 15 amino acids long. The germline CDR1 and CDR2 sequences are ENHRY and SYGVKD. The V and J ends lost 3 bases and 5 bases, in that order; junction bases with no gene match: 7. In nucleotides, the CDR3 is TGTGCCATCAGTGACCAAGGGACAGGGAGGACTGAAGCTTTCTTT. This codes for CAISDQGTGRTEAFF.

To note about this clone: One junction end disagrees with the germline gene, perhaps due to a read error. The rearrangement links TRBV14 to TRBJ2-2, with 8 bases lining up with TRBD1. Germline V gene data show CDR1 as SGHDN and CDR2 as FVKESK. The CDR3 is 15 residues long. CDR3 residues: CASRQGQGSAGELFF. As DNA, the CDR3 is TGTGCCAGCAGACAAGGACAGGGTAGCGCCGGGGAGCTGTTTTTT.

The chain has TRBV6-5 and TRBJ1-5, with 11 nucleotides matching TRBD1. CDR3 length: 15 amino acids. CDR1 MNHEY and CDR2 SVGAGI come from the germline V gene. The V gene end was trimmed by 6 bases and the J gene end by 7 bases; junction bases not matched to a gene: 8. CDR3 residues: CASRPGTGGGQPQHF. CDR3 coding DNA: TGTGCCAGCAGACCCGGGACAGGGGGAGGCCAGCCCCAGCATTTT.

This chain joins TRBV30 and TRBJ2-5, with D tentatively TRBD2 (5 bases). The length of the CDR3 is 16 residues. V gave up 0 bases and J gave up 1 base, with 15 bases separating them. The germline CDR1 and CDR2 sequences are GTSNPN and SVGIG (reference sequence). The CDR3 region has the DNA TGTGCCTGGAGTGTGCCTGGGATCGCGGGCCAAGAGACCCAGTACTTC. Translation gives CAWSVPGIAGQETQYF.

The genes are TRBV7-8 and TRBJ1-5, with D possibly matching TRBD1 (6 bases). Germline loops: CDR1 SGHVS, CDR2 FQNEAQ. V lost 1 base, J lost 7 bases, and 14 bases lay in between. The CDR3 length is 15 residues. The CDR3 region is CASSLGGQTQQPQHF. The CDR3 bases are TGTGCCAGCAGCTTAGGGGGGCAGACACAGCAGCCCCAGCATTTT.

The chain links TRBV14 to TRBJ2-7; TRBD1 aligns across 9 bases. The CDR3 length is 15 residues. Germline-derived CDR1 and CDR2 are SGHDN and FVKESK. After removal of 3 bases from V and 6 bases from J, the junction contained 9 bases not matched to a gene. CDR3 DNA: TGTGCCAGCAGCCAGCTACAGGGGGCGCTTCCCGAGCAGTACTTC. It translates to CASSQLQGALPEQYF. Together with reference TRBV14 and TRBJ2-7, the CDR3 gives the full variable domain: EAGVTQFPSHSVIEKGQTVTLRCDPISGHDNLYWYRRVMGKEIKFLLHFVKESKQDESGMPNNRFLAERTGGTYSTLKVQPAELEDSGVYFCASSQLQGALPEQYFGPGTRLTVT.

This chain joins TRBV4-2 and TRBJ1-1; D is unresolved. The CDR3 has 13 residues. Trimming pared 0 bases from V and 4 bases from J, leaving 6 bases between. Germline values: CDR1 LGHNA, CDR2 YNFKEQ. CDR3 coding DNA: TGTGCCAGCAGCCAAGATACGAGCACTGAAGCTTTCTTT. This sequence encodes CASSQDTSTEAFF.

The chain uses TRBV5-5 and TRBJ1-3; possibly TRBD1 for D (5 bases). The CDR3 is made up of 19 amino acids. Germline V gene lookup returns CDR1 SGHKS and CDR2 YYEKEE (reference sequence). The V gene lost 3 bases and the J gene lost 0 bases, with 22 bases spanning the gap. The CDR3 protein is CASSSRLTSRAYSGNTIYF. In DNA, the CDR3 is TGTGCCAGCAGCTCGCGTCTAACCTCCAGGGCCTACTCTGGAAACACCATATATTTT.

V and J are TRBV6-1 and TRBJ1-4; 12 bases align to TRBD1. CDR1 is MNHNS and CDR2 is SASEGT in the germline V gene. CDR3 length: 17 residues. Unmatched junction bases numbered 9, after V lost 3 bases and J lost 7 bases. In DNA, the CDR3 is TGTGCCAGCAGTGAGGGACAGGGGGCGAGGATCGGTGAAAAACTGTTTTTT. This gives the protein CASSEGQGARIGEKLFF.

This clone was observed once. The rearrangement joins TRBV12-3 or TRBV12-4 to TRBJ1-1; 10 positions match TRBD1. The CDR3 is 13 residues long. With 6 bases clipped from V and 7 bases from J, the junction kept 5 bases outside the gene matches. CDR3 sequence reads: CASSRTGGSEAFF. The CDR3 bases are TGTGCCAGCAGCAGGACAGGGGGTAGTGAAGCTTTCTTT.

CDR3 residues: CASSAGQGWGYTF. CDR3 coding DNA: TGTGCCAGCAGTGCTGGACAGGGTTGGGGCTACACCTTC. The V and J genes are TRBV2 and TRBJ1-2, with 8 bases aligning to TRBD1. The CDR3 loop spans 13 amino acids. Germline V CDR1 and CDR2: SNHLY, FYNNEI. Trimming at V came to 4 bases and at J to 8 bases, leaving 6 bases not matched to a gene. The full variable domain, completed using reference TRBV2 and TRBJ1-2, is EPEVTQTPSHQVTQMGQEVILRCVPISNHLYFYWYRQILGQKVEFLVSFYNNEISEKSEIFDDQFSVERPDGSNFTLKIRSTKLEDSAMYFCASSAGQGWGYTFGSGTRLTVV.

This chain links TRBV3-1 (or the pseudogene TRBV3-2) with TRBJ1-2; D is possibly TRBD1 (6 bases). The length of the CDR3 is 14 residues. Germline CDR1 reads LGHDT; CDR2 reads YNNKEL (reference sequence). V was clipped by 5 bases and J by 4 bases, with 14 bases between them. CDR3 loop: CASSYTGLRYGYTF. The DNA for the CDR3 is TGTGCCAGCAGCTACACAGGGCTACGCTATGGCTACACCTTC.

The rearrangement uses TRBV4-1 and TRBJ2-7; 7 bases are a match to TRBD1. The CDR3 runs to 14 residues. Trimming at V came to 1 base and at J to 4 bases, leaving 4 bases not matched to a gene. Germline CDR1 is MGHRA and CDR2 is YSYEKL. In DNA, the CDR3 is TGCGCCAGCAGCCAAGTTTCACAGGGGTACGAGCAGTACTTC. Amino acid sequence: CASSQVSQGYEQYF.

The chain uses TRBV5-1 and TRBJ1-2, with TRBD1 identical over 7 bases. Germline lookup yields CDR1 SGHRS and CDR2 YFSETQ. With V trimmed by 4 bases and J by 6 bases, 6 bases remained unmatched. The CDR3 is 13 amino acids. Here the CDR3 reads CASSARGLNGYTF. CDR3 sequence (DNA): TGCGCCAGCAGCGCGAGGGGGCTGAATGGCTACACCTTC.

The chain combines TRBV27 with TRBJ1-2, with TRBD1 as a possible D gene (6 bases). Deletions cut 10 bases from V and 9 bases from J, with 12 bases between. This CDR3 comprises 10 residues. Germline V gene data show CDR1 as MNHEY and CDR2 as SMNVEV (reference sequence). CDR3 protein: CANLDRSYTF. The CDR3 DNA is TGTGCCAATCTAGACAGGAGCTACACCTTC.